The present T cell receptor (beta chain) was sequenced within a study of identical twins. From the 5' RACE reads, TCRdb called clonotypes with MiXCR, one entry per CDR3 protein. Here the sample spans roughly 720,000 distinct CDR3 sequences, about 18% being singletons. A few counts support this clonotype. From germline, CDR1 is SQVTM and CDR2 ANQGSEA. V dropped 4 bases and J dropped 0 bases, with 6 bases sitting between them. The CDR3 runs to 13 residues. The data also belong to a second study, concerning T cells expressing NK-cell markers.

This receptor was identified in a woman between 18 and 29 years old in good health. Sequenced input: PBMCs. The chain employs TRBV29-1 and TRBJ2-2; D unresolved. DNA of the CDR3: TGCAGCGTTGGCCATGCGAACACCGGGGAGCTGTTTTTT. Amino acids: CSVGHANTGELFF.